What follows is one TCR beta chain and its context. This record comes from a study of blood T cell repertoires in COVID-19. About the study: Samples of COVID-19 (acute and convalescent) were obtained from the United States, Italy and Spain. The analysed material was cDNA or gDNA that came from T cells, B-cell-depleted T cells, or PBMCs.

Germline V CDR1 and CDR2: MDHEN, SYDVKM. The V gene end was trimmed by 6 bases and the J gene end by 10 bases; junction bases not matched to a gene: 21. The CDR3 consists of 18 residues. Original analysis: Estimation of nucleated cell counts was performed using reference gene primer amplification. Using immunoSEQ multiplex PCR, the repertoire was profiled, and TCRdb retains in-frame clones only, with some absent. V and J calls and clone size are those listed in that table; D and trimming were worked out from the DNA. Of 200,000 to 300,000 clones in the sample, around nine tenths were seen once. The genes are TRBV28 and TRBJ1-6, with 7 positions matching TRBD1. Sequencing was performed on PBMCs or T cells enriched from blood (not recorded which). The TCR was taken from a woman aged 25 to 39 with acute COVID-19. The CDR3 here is CASSPRAPNRGRESPLHF. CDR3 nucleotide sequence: TGTGCCAGCAGCCCCCGCGCCCCGAACAGGGGACGGGAGTCACCCCTCCACTTT. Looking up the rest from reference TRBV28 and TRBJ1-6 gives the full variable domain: DVKVTQSSRYLVKRTGEKVFLECVQDMDHENMFWYRQDPGLGLRLIYFSYDVKMKEKGDIPEGYSVSREKKERFSLILESASTNQTSMYLCASSPRAPNRGRESPLHFGNGTRLTVT.